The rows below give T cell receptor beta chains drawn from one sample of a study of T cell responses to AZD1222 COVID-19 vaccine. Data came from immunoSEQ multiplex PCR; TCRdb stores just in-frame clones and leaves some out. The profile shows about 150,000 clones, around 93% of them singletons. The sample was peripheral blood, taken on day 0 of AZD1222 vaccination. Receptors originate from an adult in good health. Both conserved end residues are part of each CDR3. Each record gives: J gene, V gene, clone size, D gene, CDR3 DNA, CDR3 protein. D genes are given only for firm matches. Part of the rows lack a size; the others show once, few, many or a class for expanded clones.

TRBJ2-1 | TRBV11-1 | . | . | TGTGCCAGCAGCCCCTTGTGGGGTAACAATGAGCAGTTCTTC | CASSPLWGNNEQFF
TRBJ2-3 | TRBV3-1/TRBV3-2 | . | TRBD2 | TGTGCCAGCAGCCAAGACCCCGGGGGGTGGGGCACAGATACGCAGTATTTT | CASSQDPGGWGTDTQYF
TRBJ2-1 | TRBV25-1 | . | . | TGTGCCAGCAGTGGCGGGCCCTCCTACAATGAGCAGTTCTTC | CASSGGPSYNEQFF
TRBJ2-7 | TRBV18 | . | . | TGTGCCAGCTCACCACAATACGAGCAGTACTTC | CASSPQYEQYF
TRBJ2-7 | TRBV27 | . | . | TGTGCCAGCAGTTACCCGGGAGCCTACGAGCAGTACTTC | CASSYPGAYEQYF
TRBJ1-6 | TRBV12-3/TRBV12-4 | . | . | TGTGCCAGCAGTTTCCTTGACTCACCCCTCCACTTT | CASSFLDSPLHF
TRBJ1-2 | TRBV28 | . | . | TGTGCCAGCAGTCCCCCTCTATCGGACTATGGCTACACCTTC | CASSPPLSDYGYTF
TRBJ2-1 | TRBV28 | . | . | TGTGCCAGCAGTTTGGGTTTAGGAGTCGACGAGCAGTTCTTC | CASSLGLGVDEQFF
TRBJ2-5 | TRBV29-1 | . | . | TGCAGCGTTCCTCAGGGTCAAGAGACCCAGTACTTC | CSVPQGQETQYF
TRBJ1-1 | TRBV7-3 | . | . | TGTGCCAGCAGCTCTTCTAAAGGGTTGTCGAACACTGAAGCTTTCTTT | CASSSSKGLSNTEAFF
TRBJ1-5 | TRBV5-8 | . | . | TGTGCCAGCAGCTTGGATAGGGAAGGGACCCAGCATTTT | CASSLDREGTQHF
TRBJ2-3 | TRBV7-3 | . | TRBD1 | TGTGCCAGCAGCTTAGCGGGACAGGGAAGAGATACGCAGTATTTT | CASSLAGQGRDTQYF
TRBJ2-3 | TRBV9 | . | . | TGTGCCAGCAGCCCCCGCCGAGGTGGGGGGATCTCAGATACGCAGTATTTT | CASSPRRGGGISDTQYF
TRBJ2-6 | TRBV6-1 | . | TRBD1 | TGTGCCAGCAGTGAGGGACAGGAGGTTACGGTCCTGACTTTC | CASSEGQEVTVLTF
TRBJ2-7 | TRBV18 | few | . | TGTGCCAGCTCACCAGGGAACGGGGAGCAGTACTTC | CASSPGNGEQYF
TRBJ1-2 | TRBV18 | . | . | TGTGCCAGCTCCCTGAGGACCGGTTATGGCTACACCTTC | CASSLRTGYGYTF
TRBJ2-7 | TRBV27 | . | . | TGTGCCAGCAGTCGGGGGGCCGCCACCTACGAGCAGTACTTC | CASSRGAATYEQYF
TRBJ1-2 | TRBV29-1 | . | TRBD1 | TGCAGCGTTGAAGGGACAGGGGGCGGCTATGGCTACACCTTC | CSVEGTGGGYGYTF
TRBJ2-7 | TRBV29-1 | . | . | TGCAGCGTTGAAGACCGTGACTACGAGCAGTACTTC | CSVEDRDYEQYF
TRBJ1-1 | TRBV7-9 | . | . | TGTGCCAGCAGCAGATTTGGGACAAGGAACACTGAAGCTTTCTTT | CASSRFGTRNTEAFF
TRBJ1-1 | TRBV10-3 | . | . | TGTGCCACCCGGAGGTGGATATTAAACACTGAAGCTTTCTTT | CATRRWILNTEAFF
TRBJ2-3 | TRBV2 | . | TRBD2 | TGTGCCAGCAGTCAGCGGGGGGGTACGCAGTATTTT | CASSQRGGTQYF
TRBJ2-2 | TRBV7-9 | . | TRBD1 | TGTGCCAGCAGCTCCCCCCCGTCCGGGACAGGGGACACCGGGGAGCTGTTTTTT | CASSSPPSGTGDTGELFF
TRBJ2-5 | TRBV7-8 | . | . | TGTGCCAGCAGCTCCCGGAGAGACAGGACAGCCCTTAGAGAGACCCAGTACTTC | CASSSRRDRTALRETQYF
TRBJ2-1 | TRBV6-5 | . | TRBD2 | TGTGCCAGCAGTTACACGACTAGCGGGGGGGCGAGTGAGCAGTTCTTC | CASSYTTSGGASEQFF
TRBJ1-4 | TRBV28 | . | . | TGTGCCACCAAATTCGGGGGAACAGGGCGGGGTGAAAAACTGTTTTTT | CATKFGGTGRGEKLFF
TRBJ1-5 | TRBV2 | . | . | TGTGCCAGCAGCCTTGACGCTCATCAGCCCCAGCATTTT | CASSLDAHQPQHF
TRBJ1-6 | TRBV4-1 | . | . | TGCGCCAGCAGCCAGGAACCGGGCCTTTATAATTCACCCCTCCACTTT | CASSQEPGLYNSPLHF
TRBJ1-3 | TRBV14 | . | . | TGTGCCAGCAGGCCCATGAGTGGAAACACCATATATTTT | CASRPMSGNTIYF
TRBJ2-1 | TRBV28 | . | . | TGTGCCAGCACCCCCCTATGGGTGTACAATGAGCAGTTCTTC | CASTPLWVYNEQFF
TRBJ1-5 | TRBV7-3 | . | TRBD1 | TGTGCCAGCAGCACCCCGACAGGGTATAATCAGCCCCAGCATTTT | CASSTPTGYNQPQHF
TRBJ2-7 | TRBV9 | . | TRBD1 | TGTGCCAGCAGCGTCAGCGGGACAGGGAGTGACGAGCAGTACTTC | CASSVSGTGSDEQYF
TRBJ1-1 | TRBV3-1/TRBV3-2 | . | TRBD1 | TGTGCCAGCAGCTTGTTCGGGACAGGCAGTGAAGCTTTCTTT | CASSLFGTGSEAFF
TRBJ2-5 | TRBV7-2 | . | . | TGTGCCAGCAGCTTCGAACCCTCCCATACAACGTACTTC | CASSFEPSHTTYF
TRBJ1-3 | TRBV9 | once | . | TGTGCCAGCAGCGTAGGCTCGCCAGGGACACCCGGAAACACCATATATTTT | CASSVGSPGTPGNTIYF
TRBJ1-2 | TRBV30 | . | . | TGTGCCTGGAGTCTGCGAGGAGGCTACACCTTC | CAWSLRGGYTF
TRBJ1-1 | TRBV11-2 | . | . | TGTGCCAGCAGCTTAGCCAGATACACTGAAGCTTTCTTT | CASSLARYTEAFF
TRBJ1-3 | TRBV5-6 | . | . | TGTGCCAGCAGCCCAGGGAGCGCTGGAAACACCATATATTTT | CASSPGSAGNTIYF
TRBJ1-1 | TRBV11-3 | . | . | TGTGCCAGCAGCTTAAACGTGATGGGGCTTGGTGTCACTGAAGCTTTCTTT | CASSLNVMGLGVTEAFF
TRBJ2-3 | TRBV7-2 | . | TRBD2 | TGTGCCAGCAGCACAATGACTAGCTCAGTGACAGATACGCAGTATTTT | CASSTMTSSVTDTQYF
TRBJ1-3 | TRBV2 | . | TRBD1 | TGTGCCAGCAGTCCTCCGGGACAGGGTGTAAACACCATATATTTT | CASSPPGQGVNTIYF
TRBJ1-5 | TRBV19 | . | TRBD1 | TGTGCCAGTAGTATAGATCACAGGGGACAGGGTTTTAGCAATCAGCCCCAGCATTTT | CASSIDHRGQGFSNQPQHF